The rows below give T cell receptor beta chains drawn from one sample of a study of Graves' ophthalmopathy and Graves' hyperthyroidism. TCRdb reprocessed the multiplex PCR reads via MiXCR and lists one record per CDR3 protein. The sample shows a few hundred thousand distinct CDR3 sequences, 39% of them seen only once. Sequenced sample: peripheral blood or thyroid tissue (not recorded which). Receptor source: an adult man with Graves' hyperthyroidism. Each CDR3 is given with its conserved first and last residue. A D gene is named only where the DNA matches it firmly. The size entry is marked missing in some rows and otherwise reads once, few, many or a size class.

CDR3aa	CDR3nt	j_gene	abundance	v_gene	d_gene
CASSSAEFREKLFF	TGTGCCAGCAGTTCAGCGGAGTTCAGGGAAAAACTGTTTTTT	TRBJ1-4	NA	TRBV27	NA
CASSSRFEETDTQYF	TGTGCCAGCAGTTCTCGCTTCGAGGAGACAGATACGCAGTATTTT	TRBJ2-3	once	TRBV7-2	NA
CASSLGGYEQHF	TGCGCCAGCAGCTTGGGGGGTTACGAGCAGCACTTC	TRBJ2-7	NA	TRBV7-9	NA
CASSSGVSGYTF	TGTGCCAGCAGTTCAGGGGTTAGCGGCTACACCTTC	TRBJ1-2	many	TRBV12-3/TRBV12-4	NA
CSAHPLAGGPSQETQYF	TGCAGTGCTCACCCGCTAGCGGGGGGGCCCTCCCAAGAGACCCAGTACTTC	TRBJ2-5	few	TRBV20-1	TRBD2
CATSAAVGSGANVLTF	TGTGCCACCAGTGCGGCCGTAGGGTCTGGGGCCAACGTCCTGACTTTC	TRBJ2-6	many	TRBV24-1	NA
CASSQGSQHTGELFF	TGTGCCAGCAGCCAAGGTAGTCAACACACCGGGGAGCTGTTTTTT	TRBJ2-2	NA	TRBV10-1	NA
CASSQEGMLQFNTGELFF	TGTGCCAGCAGCCAAGAAGGGATGTTACAGTTTAACACCGGGGAGCTGTTTTTT	TRBJ2-2	NA	TRBV3-1	NA
CATSGTGTSGYEQYF	TGCGCCACCAGTGGTACAGGGACTAGCGGCTACGAGCAGTACTTC	TRBJ2-7	NA	TRBV24-1	TRBD2
CASSSSAGGPHEQYF	TGTGCCAGCAGCTCCTCAGCGGGGGGGCCCCACGAGCAGTACTTC	TRBJ2-7	few	TRBV7-9	TRBD2
CASSYGGGTEAFF	TGTGCCAGCAGCTACGGGGGAGGTACTGAAGCTTTCTTT	TRBJ1-1	many	TRBV25-1	NA